This TCR beta chain came from a study of T-cell memory formation after mild COVID-19. General study findings and limits: The authors did not confirm SARS-CoV-2 specificity of second-wave clones peaking day 37. That cross-reactive memory joined was suggested by some responding clones appearing in pre-infection memory. Among CD4+ contracting clones, most were CM and EM, and CD8+ ones EMRA.

Notes on this clonotype: The antigen is undetermined.

J was trimmed by 2 bases and V by 8 bases; bases with no gene match: 21. Looked up from germline, CDR1 is SGHTA and CDR2 is FQGNSA. The CDR3 spans 20 residues. cDNA libraries for TCR alpha and TCR beta, carrying sample barcodes and UMIs, came from 5'RACE with constant-segment primers. In TCRdb, the 5' RACE reads were re-called with MiXCR into one record per CDR3 protein. The data contain about 600,000 distinct CDR3 sequences, less than 25% of them singletons. The chain joins TRBV7-2 to TRBJ2-2; 9 nucleotides agree with TRBD1. The clonotype was recovered from an adult woman who had mild COVID-19 (a few samples of this study predate the infection). Cell type and time point are not known. The sequenced sample was PBMCs or a T cell subset sorted from them (not recorded which). The CDR3 reads CASGNARGGQGVVNTGELFF. As DNA, the CDR3 is TGTGCCAGCGGGAACGCCCGAGGGGGACAGGGAGTAGTTAACACCGGGGAGCTGTTTTTT.